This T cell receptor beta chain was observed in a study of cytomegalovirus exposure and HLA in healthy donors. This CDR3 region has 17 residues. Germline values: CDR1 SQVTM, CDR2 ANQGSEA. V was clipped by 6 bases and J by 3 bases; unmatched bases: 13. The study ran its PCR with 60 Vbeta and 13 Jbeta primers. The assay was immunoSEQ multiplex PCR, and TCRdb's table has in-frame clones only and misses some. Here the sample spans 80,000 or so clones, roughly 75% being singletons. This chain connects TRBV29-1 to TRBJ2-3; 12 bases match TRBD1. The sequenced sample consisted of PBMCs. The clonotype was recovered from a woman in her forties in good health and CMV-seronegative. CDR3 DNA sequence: TGCAGCGTGGCCCGGGACAGGGGGCTCCTGGGGACAGATACGCAGTATTTT. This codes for CSVARDRGLLGTDTQYF.